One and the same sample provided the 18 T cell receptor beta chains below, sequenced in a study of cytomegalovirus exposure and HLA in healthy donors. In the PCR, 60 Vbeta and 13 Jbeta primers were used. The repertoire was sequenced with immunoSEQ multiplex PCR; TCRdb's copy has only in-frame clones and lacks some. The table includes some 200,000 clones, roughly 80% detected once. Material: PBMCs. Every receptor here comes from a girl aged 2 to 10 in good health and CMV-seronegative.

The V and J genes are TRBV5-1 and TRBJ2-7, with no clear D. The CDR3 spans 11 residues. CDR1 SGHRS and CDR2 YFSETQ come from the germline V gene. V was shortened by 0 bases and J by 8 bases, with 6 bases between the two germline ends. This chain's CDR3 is CASSLDQKQYF. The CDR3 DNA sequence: TGCGCCAGCAGCTTGGATCAGAAGCAGTACTTC.

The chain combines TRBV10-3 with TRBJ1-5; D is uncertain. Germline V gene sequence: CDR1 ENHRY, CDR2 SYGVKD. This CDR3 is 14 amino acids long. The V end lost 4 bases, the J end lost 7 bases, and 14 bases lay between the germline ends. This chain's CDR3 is CAISVERALQPQHF. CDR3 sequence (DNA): TGTGCCATCAGTGTTGAGAGGGCCCTCCAGCCCCAGCATTTT.

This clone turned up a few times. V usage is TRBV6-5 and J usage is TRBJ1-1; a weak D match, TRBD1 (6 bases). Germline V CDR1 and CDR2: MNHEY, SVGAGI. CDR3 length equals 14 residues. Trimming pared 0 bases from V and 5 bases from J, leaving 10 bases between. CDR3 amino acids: CASSYSRGKTEAFF. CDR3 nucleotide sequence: TGTGCCAGCAGTTACTCGAGGGGGAAAACTGAAGCTTTCTTT.

The CDR3 region is CASSPAGDTQYF. CDR3 DNA sequence: TGTGCCAGCTCACCAGCAGGGGATACGCAGTATTTT. This rearrangement joins TRBV18 to TRBJ2-3; maybe TRBD1 (5 bases). Trimming left V 2 bases short and J 6 bases short, with 6 bases between. CDR3 size: 12 residues. The germline gives CDR1 KGHSH, CDR2 LQKENI.

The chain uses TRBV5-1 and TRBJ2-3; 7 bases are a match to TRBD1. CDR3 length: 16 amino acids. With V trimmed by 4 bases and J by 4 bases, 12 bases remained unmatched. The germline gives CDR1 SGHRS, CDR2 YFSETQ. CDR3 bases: TGCGCCAGCAGCAGAGACAGGGTCTCAAACTCAGATACGCAGTATTTT. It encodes CASSRDRVSNSDTQYF.

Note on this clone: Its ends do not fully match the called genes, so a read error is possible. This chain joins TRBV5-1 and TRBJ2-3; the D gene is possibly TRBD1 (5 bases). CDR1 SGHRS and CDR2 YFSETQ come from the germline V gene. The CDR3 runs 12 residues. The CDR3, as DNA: TGCGCCAGCAGCTTGGATGGGGCCGATAACCATTTT. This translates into CASSLDGADNHF.

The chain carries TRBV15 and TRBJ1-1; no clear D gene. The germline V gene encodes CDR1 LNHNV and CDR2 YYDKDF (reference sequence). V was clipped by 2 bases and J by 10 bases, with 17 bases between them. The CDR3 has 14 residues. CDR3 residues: CATSRSGSLIGAFF. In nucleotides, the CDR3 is TGTGCCACCAGCAGATCTGGTAGCCTCATCGGAGCTTTCTTT.

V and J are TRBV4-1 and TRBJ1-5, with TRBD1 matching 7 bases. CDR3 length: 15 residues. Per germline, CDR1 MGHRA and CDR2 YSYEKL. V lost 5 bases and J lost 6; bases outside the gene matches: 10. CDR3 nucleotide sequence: TGCGCCAGCAGCTCTAAACAGGGGACCACTCAGCCCCAGCATTTT. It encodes CASSSKQGTTQPQHF.

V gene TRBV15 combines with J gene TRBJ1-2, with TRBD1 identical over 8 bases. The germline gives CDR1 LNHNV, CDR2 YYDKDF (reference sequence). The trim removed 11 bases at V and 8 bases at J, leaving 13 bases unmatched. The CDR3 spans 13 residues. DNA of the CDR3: TGTGCCGCCCGAGGCGGACAGGGTGGGGGCTACACCTTC. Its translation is CAARGGQGGGYTF.

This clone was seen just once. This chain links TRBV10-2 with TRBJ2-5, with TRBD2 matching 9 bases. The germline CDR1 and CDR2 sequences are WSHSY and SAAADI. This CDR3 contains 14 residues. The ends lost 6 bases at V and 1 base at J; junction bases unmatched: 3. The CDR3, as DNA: TGCGCCAGCAGCAGCGGGGGGTCCCAAGAGACCCAGTACTTC. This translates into CASSSGGSQETQYF.

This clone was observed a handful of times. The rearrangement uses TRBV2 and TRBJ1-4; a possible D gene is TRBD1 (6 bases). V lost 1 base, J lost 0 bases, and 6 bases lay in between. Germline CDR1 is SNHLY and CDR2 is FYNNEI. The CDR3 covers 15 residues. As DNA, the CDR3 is TGTGCCAGCAGTGAAGGGACAGCAACTAATGAAAAACTGTTTTTT. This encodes CASSEGTATNEKLFF.

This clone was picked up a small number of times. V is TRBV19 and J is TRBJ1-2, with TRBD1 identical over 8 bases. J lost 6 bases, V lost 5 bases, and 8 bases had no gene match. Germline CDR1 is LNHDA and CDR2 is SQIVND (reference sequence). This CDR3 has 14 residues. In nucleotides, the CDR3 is TGTGCCAGTAGTTTCCGGACAGGGCCTAATGGCTACACCTTC. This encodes CASSFRTGPNGYTF.

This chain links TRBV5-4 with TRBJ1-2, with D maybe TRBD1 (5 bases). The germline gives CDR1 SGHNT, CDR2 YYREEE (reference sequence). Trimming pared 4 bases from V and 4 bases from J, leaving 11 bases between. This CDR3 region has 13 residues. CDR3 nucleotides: TGTGCCAGCAGCCTGGAGGGGCCCTATGGCTACACCTTC. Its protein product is CASSLEGPYGYTF.

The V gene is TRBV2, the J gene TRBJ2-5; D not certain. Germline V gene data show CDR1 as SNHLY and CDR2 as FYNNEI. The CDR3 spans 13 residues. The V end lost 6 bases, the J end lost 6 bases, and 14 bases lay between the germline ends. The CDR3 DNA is TGTGCCAGCAGGACCCAGCGCCGAAAGACCCAGTACTTC. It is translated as CASRTQRRKTQYF.

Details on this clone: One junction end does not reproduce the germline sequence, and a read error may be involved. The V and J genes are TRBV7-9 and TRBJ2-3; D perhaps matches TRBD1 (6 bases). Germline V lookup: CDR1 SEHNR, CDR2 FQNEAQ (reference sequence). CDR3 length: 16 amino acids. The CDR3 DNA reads TGTGCCAGCAGCCTAGCTAGGGGGTCTAGCACAGATACGCAGTATTTT. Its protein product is CASSLARGSSTDTQYF. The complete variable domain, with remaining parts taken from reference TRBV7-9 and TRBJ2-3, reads DTGVSQNPRHKITKRGQNVTFRCDPISEHNRLYWYRQTLGQGPEFLTYFQNEAQLEKSRLLSDRFSAERPKGSFSTLEIQRTEQGDSAMYLCASSLARGSSTDTQYFGPGTRLTVL.

The CDR3 nucleotides read TGTGCCAGCAGGACGACAGGGGGAGACTTCACAGATACGCAGTATTTT. Translated: CASRTTGGDFTDTQYF. The rearrangement joins TRBV6-6 to TRBJ2-3, with TRBD1 matching 9 bases. V shed 6 bases, J shed 2 bases, and the junction held 9 bases outside the gene matches. The CDR3 sequence is 16 residues long. Looked up from germline, CDR1 is MNHNY and CDR2 is SVGAGI (reference sequence).

The CDR3 here is CASSEWGRASNEQFF. CDR3 nucleotides: TGTGCCAGCAGTGAATGGGGGAGGGCCTCGAATGAGCAGTTCTTC. The rearrangement uses TRBV2 and TRBJ2-1; 7 bases line up with TRBD2. CDR1 and CDR2 from the germline V gene are SNHLY and FYNNEI. The J segment lost 7 bases and the V segment lost 2 bases, leaving 8 bases of the junction unmatched. This CDR3 spans 15 amino acids.

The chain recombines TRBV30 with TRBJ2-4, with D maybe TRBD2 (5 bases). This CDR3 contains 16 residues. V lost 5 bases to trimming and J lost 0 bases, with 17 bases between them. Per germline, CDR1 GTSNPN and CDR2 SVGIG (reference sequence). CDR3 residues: CAWSAGVRLAKNIQYF. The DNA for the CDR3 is TGTGCCTGGTCTGCGGGTGTAAGACTAGCCAAAAACATTCAGTACTTC.